The 17 T cell receptor beta chains reported below all come from one sample, sequenced in a study of CD8 T cells in Susac syndrome. Reverse transcription of about 0.5 to 1 ug RNA was carried out with random hexamers. TCRdb analysed the immunoSEQ multiplex PCR reads with MiXCR anew, one entry per CDR3 protein. The sample contains some 120,000 distinct CDR3 sequences, around 94% of which appear only once. The sample comprised CD8+ T cells from PBMCs. These receptors all come from a human donor with Susac syndrome.

This chain uses TRBV6-4 with TRBJ2-2; the D is unclear. The germline V and J ends were trimmed by 4 bases and 3 bases, with 6 bases remaining between them. Germline V gene data show CDR1 as MRHNA and CDR2 as SNTAGT. The CDR3 is made up of 13 amino acids. The CDR3, as DNA: TGTGCCAGCAGTGTACGGGACACCGGGGAGCTGTTTTTT. Protein sequence: CASSVRDTGELFF.

This clonotype was detected only a few times. The chain recombines TRBV7-8 with TRBJ2-1; tentative D call: TRBD2 (6 bases). This CDR3 comprises 14 residues. V gave up 5 bases and J gave up 4 bases, with 12 bases separating them. The germline gives CDR1 SGHVS, CDR2 FQNEAQ. This CDR3 is CASSPGGSYNEQFF. CDR3 coding DNA: TGTGCCAGCAGCCCTGGGGGGTCGTACAATGAGCAGTTCTTC.

The chain employs TRBV20-1 and TRBJ2-1, with TRBD2 matching over 14 bases. Per germline, CDR1 DFQATT and CDR2 SNEGSKA (reference sequence). V lost 5 bases and J lost 7; bases outside the gene matches: 4. This CDR3 has 14 amino acids. The CDR3 nucleotides are TGCAGTGCTGGGGGACTAGCGGGAGTAAATGAGCAGTTCTTC. It encodes CSAGGLAGVNEQFF.

This chain joins TRBV6-5 and TRBJ2-7; 7 bases match TRBD2. The CDR3 runs 14 residues. V lost 5 bases and J lost 3; bases outside the gene matches: 7. Germline values: CDR1 MNHEY, CDR2 SVGAGI. The CDR3 sequence is CASSARDYHYEQYF. The CDR3 nucleotides read TGTGCCAGCAGTGCAAGGGACTACCACTACGAGCAGTACTTC.

This chain connects TRBV13 to TRBJ1-1; tentatively, D is TRBD1 (5 bases). Germline V gene data show CDR1 as PRHDT and CDR2 as FYEKMQ (reference sequence). Deletions cut 5 bases from V and 8 bases from J, with 12 bases between. The CDR3 sequence is 12 residues long. The CDR3 reads CASSPGLVEAFF. In DNA, the CDR3 is TGTGCCAGCAGCCCGGGACTTGTCGAAGCTTTCTTT.

The rearrangement joins TRBV11-3 to TRBJ1-2; 9 bases map to TRBD1. The J segment lost 5 bases and the V segment lost 5 bases, leaving 6 bases of the junction unmatched. The germline CDR1 and CDR2 sequences are SGHNT and YENEEA. This CDR3 comprises 14 residues. The CDR3: CASSDETGGYGYTF. The DNA for the CDR3 is TGTGCCAGCAGCGACGAGACAGGGGGATATGGCTACACCTTC.

This clonotype appeared a single time. Relative to the germline gene, one junction end is altered; a read error may explain this. The chain couples TRBV15 to TRBJ2-2; D not certain. The germline CDR1 and CDR2 sequences are LNHNV and YYDKDF (reference sequence). This CDR3 is built from 11 residues. In DNA form, the CDR3 reads TGCGCCACGATATTGGGCGGGGAGCTGTTTTTT. Protein product: CATILGGELFF.

This sequence joins TRBV7-9 and TRBJ2-6; the D is unclear. The CDR3 contains 15 residues. Germline V gives CDR1 SEHNR, CDR2 FQNEAQ (reference sequence). V was cut by 7 bases and J by 3 bases, with 13 bases left in between. The CDR3 DNA reads as TGTGCCAGCAATTACGATTTCGTTGGGGCCAACGTCCTGACTTTC. Protein product: CASNYDFVGANVLTF.

The chain carries TRBV5-6 and TRBJ2-7, with D unclear. The V and J ends lost 4 bases and 3 bases respectively, with 14 bases between them. The CDR3 is 14 amino acids. Germline V gene data show CDR1 as SGHDT and CDR2 as YYEEEE. The CDR3 loop is CASSTAGNDYEQYF. DNA for the CDR3: TGTGCCAGCAGCACTGCAGGTAACGACTACGAGCAGTACTTC.

The chain combines TRBV20-1 with TRBJ2-5, with 7 nucleotides matching TRBD2. The germline gives CDR1 DFQATT, CDR2 SNEGSKA (reference sequence). V lost 3 bases, J lost 2 bases, and 6 bases stayed unmatched. The CDR3 loop spans 14 amino acids. CDR3 loop: CSASDGGGQETQYF. The CDR3 DNA follows: TGCAGTGCTAGTGATGGGGGGGGACAAGAGACCCAGTACTTC.

The chain uses TRBV20-1 and TRBJ2-2; 10 bases are shared with TRBD2. This CDR3 region has 19 residues. Germline V gene data show CDR1 as DFQATT and CDR2 as SNEGSKA (reference sequence). Unmatched junction bases numbered 18, after V lost 1 base and J lost 7 bases. The CDR3 here is CSARVSRPGLALEIGELFF. The CDR3 coding sequence is TGCAGTGCTAGAGTTTCGCGCCCGGGACTAGCGCTAGAAATCGGGGAGCTGTTTTTT.

The chain has TRBV28 and TRBJ2-5; TRBD1 might be the D (6 bases). Between the trimmed V and J ends, which lost 6 bases and 5 bases, there was a span of 16 bases. This CDR3 region has 14 residues. Germline assignment: CDR1 MDHEN and CDR2 SYDVKM. The CDR3 sequence: CASSQTGSGETQYF. Written as DNA, the CDR3 is TGTGCCAGCAGCCAGACAGGATCTGGGGAGACCCAGTACTTC. The variable domain in full, with the rest retrieved from reference TRBV28 and TRBJ2-5, is DVKVTQSSRYLVKRTGEKVFLECVQDMDHENMFWYRQDPGLGLRLIYFSYDVKMKEKGDIPEGYSVSREKKERFSLILESASTNQTSMYLCASSQTGSGETQYFGPGTRLLVL.

Turning to this clonotype: Germline and junction disagree at one end, which may indicate a read error. V gene TRBV11-2 combines with J gene TRBJ1-2, with D perhaps TRBD1 (5 bases). The CDR3 extends over 15 amino acids. CDR1 is SGHAT and CDR2 is FQNNGV in the germline V gene. The CDR3 sequence is CASSLDGKGSYGCTF. In DNA form, the CDR3 reads TGTGCCAGCAGCTTAGATGGGAAGGGGTCCTATGGCTGCACCTTC.

This chain connects TRBV27 to TRBJ1-2, with D perhaps matching TRBD1 (5 bases). This CDR3 comprises 13 residues. The V gene lost 6 bases and the J gene lost 5 bases, with 13 bases spanning the gap. CDR1 MNHEY and CDR2 SMNVEV come from the germline V gene (reference sequence). The CDR3 DNA reads as TGTGCCAGCAGCGGGGAGGGGCCTTATGGCTACACCTTC. Its protein is CASSGEGPYGYTF.

The CDR3 nucleotides are TGTGCCAGCAGGACCGGGACAGGGGACACTGAAGCTTTCTTT. It specifies CASRTGTGDTEAFF. V gene TRBV2 combines with J gene TRBJ1-1, with TRBD1 matching over 10 bases. The germline V gene has CDR1 SNHLY and CDR2 FYNNEI. CDR3 length: 14 residues. The trim removed 6 bases at V and 3 bases at J, leaving 4 bases unmatched.

The chain has TRBV12-3 or TRBV12-4 and TRBJ2-7; 12 nucleotides align to TRBD2. CDR3 length: 20 residues. Trimming cost V 11 bases and J 2 bases; bases outside gene matches: 25. CDR3 nucleotide sequence: TGTGCCTCCTCAGGGGCAGGGGGGACAACTAGCGGGAGGTCCCCCTACGAGCAGTACTTC. Its translation: CASSGAGGTTSGRSPYEQYF.

The CDR3 DNA reads as TGTGCCAGCAGCCCGGCTTGGGGCGGATCGAGAACGTATGGCTACACCTTC. Translated, it gives CASSPAWGGSRTYGYTF. The chain links TRBV12-1 to TRBJ1-2; the D call in the table, TRBD1, was not verified against the DNA. TRBV12-1 is a known pseudogene. CDR3 length: 17 amino acids.